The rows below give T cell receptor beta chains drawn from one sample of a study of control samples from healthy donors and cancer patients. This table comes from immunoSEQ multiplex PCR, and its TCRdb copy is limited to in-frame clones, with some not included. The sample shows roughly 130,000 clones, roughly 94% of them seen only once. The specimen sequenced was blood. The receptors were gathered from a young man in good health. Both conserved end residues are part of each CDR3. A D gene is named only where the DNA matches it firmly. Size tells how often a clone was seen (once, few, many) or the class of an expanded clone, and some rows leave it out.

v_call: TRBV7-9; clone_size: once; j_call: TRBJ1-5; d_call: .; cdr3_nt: TGTGCCAGCAGCAAAGAAGCAGGGGCGGGGTATCAGCCCCAGCATTTT; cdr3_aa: CASSKEAGAGYQPQHF
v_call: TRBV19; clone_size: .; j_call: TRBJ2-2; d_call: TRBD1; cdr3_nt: TGTGCCAGTAATGGACAGGGGCAGAACACCGGGGAGCTGTTTTTT; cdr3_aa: CASNGQGQNTGELFF
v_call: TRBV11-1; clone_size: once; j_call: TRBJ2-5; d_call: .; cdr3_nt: TGTGCCAGCAGCCGATCGGGGGCTGGGGAGACCCAGTACTTC; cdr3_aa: CASSRSGAGETQYF
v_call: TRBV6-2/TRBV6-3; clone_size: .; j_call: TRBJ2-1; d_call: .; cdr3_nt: TGTGCCAGCAGCCGCCTGGCGAGGACAGCGTTTGGGGATGAGCAGTTCTTC; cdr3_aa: CASSRLARTAFGDEQFF
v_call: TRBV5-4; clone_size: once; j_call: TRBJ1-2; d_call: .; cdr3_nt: TGTGCCAGCAGCTCCGTGGAGGGGTCTGGCTACACCTTC; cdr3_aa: CASSSVEGSGYTF
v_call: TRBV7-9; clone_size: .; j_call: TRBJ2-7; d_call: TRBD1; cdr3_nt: TGTGCCAGCAGTAGACAGGGGAGTACCTACGAGCAGTACTTC; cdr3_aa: CASSRQGSTYEQYF
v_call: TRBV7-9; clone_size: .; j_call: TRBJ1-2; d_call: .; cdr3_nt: TGTGCCAGCAGCTTGGCTTCGGGGACTAACTATGGCTACACCTTC; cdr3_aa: CASSLASGTNYGYTF
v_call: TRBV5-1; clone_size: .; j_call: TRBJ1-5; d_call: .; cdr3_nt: TGCGCCAGCAGCTTGCAGGGGTCCGGCAATCAGCCCCAGCATTTT; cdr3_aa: CASSLQGSGNQPQHF
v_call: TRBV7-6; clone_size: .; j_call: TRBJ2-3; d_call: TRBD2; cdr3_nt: TGTGCCAGCAGCTTACTAGCGGCCCAAGAGACAGATACGCAGTATTTT; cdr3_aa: CASSLLAAQETDTQYF
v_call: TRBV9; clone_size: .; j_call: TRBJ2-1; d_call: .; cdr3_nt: TGTGCCAGCAGCGTAGAGGGGTGGAGGGACACGGCGGTCGATGAGCAGTTCTTC; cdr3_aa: CASSVEGWRDTAVDEQFF
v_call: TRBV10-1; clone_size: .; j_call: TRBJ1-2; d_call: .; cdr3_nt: TGCGCCAGCAGTGCCCAGAAGGACTATGGCTACACCTTC; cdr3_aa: CASSAQKDYGYTF
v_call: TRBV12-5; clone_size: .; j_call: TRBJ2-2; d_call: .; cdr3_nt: TGTGCTAGTGGAAATACCGGGGAGCTGTTTTTT; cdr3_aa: CASGNTGELFF
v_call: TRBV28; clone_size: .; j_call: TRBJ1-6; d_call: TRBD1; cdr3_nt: TGTGCCAGCAGTTTAGGGACAGGGGGCCTTTATAATTCACCCCTCCACTTT; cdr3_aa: CASSLGTGGLYNSPLHF
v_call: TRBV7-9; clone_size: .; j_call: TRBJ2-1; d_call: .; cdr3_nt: TGTGCCAGCAGCTTCGGGGCGGTTACCTACAATGAGCAGTTCTTC; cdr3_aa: CASSFGAVTYNEQFF